This passage covers 5 T cell receptor beta chains from one sample sequenced in a study of shared clonotypes between healthy human individuals. Some clones are missing from TCRdb's copy, which holds only in-frame ones; the method was immunoSEQ multiplex PCR. The sample consists of 2 million to 3 million clones, roughly 93% of them appearing once. The sequencing input was naive CD4+ T cells from PBMCs. The subset is: CD45RA+ positively selected. These receptors all stem from a man aged 18 to 30 in good health. Some clones in this sample may be carry-over from other donors' samples.

The CDR3 region has the DNA TGTGCCAGCAGTTTTAACAGGGGGCGGGAGACCCAGTACTTC. Translation: CASSFNRGRETQYF. J is TRBJ2-5 and V is TRBV28; 9 positions agree with TRBD1. The CDR3 has 14 amino acids. Germline values: CDR1 MDHEN, CDR2 SYDVKM. V was pared by 3 bases and J by 5 bases, with 4 bases of the junction left unmatched.

This chain joins TRBV5-1 and TRBJ1-1; D is ambiguous. The CDR3 is made up of 13 amino acids. Germline assignment: CDR1 SGHRS and CDR2 YFSETQ. V was clipped by 3 bases and J by 3 bases, with 9 bases between them. In DNA, the CDR3 is TGCGCCAGCAGCTCAGCGGTGGACACTGAAGCTTTCTTT. It codes for CASSSAVDTEAFF.

V gene TRBV9 combines with J gene TRBJ2-2; no clear D gene. Germline values: CDR1 SGDLS, CDR2 YYNGEE. The V gene lost 4 bases and the J gene lost 1 base, with 11 bases spanning the gap. This CDR3 has 15 residues. CDR3 sequence reads: CASSPRSLNTGELFF. The DNA for the CDR3 is TGTGCCAGCAGCCCCCGCTCACTGAACACCGGGGAGCTGTTTTTT.

The chain links TRBV16 to TRBJ2-7, with D perhaps assigned TRBD1 or TRBD2 (6 bases each). V lost 4 bases to trimming and J lost 7 bases, with 26 bases between them. Germline V gene data show CDR1 as KGHSY and CDR2 as FQNENV. The CDR3 consists of 17 residues. CDR3 sequence reads: CASSPLQGGKPKKEQYF. CDR3 nucleotide sequence: TGTGCCAGCAGCCCACTACAGGGAGGTAAGCCGAAAAAGGAGCAGTACTTC.

This chain joins TRBV5-1 and TRBJ1-5; weak D call: TRBD1 (5 bases). With 4 bases removed from V and 7 bases from J, the gap between germline ends came to 15 bases. The CDR3 extends over 14 amino acids. The germline gives CDR1 SGHRS, CDR2 YFSETQ. CDR3 in amino acids: CASSAGSAGQPQHF. CDR3 sequence (DNA): TGCGCCAGCAGCGCAGGGAGTGCTGGACAGCCCCAGCATTTT.